The clone carrying this T cell receptor beta chain was counted between two and nine times. The antigen is undetermined. Germline and genes: mouse. The observed sequence ends 1 residue before the CDR3 terminus, with the missing tail filled in from the germline J gene. Assay: immunoSEQ multiplex PCR; the TCRdb copy retains only in-frame clones and omits some. The sample yields about 48,000 clones, 73% seen once. This sample was taken from a study of tissue T cells after allogeneic stem cell transplantation. Regarding the study as a whole: Blood and spleen captured only part of the tissue TCR repertoire.

V gave up 2 bases and J gave up 4 bases; unmatched junction bases: 1. CDR3 length: 13 residues. CDR1 and CDR2 from the germline V gene are FNHDT and SITEND (reference sequence). The sequenced material came from sorted cells pooled from one or two spleens. The receptor was derived from a pool of C57BL/6 mice in good health. The rearrangement joins TRBV19 to TRBJ2-7; 9 bases are a match to TRBD2. The CDR3 region is CASSIGLGYEQYF. The sequenced part of the CDR3 DNA is TGTGCCAGCAGTATCGGACTGGGGTATGAACAGTAC.